These 5 T cell receptor beta chains originate from one sample sequenced in a study of T-cell reconstitution after alpha-beta-depleted transplantation in children. The TCRbeta library was prepared with unique molecular identifiers. Each CDR3 protein is one row after TCRdb ran MiXCR on the PCR reads. Seen here are almost 500,000 distinct CDR3 sequences, under 12% observed once, and the top ten hold 2% to 2.5%. Specimen: PBMCs, collected before TCRalphabeta/CD19-depleted stem cell transplant. These receptors all stem from a child aged 2-15 years with inherited bone marrow failure, due to receive a stem cell transplant.

This clonotype was counted ten times or more. The chain recombines TRBV5-1 with TRBJ2-1; 7 bases fit TRBD1. The length of the CDR3 is 15 residues. The germline V gene encodes CDR1 SGHRS and CDR2 YFSETQ. V trimming: 4 bases; J trimming: 2 bases; junction bases outside the gene matches: 6. CDR3 in amino acids: CASSPQTGPYNEQFF. CDR3 nucleotide sequence: TGCGCCAGCAGCCCCCAGACAGGGCCCTACAATGAGCAGTTCTTC.

In its sample, this clonotype was seen many times. V is TRBV27 and J is TRBJ2-3; D uncertain. The V and J ends lost 10 bases and 6 bases respectively, with 14 bases between them. CDR1 MNHEY and CDR2 SMNVEV come from the germline V gene (reference sequence). The CDR3 totals 12 residues. The chain's CDR3 is CATVRFPDTQYF. The CDR3 DNA is TGTGCCACCGTCCGGTTTCCCGATACGCAGTATTTT.

This clonotype was picked up many times. The chain is built from TRBV6-1 and TRBJ1-2; D remains unclear. V was trimmed by 4 bases and J by 4 bases, leaving 19 bases between them. The CDR3 totals 16 residues. Germline V gene lookup returns CDR1 MNHNS and CDR2 SASEGT. The CDR3 DNA reads TGTGCCAGCAGTGGGGGTGGGCACGGGATTGTCTATGGCTACACCTTC. Amino acid sequence: CASSGGGHGIVYGYTF.

The gene calls are TRBV19 and TRBJ2-7; perhaps TRBD2 as D (6 bases). The CDR3 has 15 amino acids. Germline V lookup: CDR1 LNHDA, CDR2 SQIVND (reference sequence). V was clipped by 5 bases and J by 2 bases, with 16 bases between them. The CDR3 nucleotides are TGTGCCAGTAGTTTGGTAGCGGAGGACCCCTACGAGCAGTACTTC. Translated: CASSLVAEDPYEQYF.

This clonotype was observed many times. The V gene is TRBV20-1, the J gene TRBJ2-2; no firm D call. V shed 3 bases and J shed 0 bases, with 2 bases lying between them. Germline V lookup: CDR1 DFQATT, CDR2 SNEGSKA (reference sequence). The CDR3 extends over 12 amino acids. The CDR3 bases are TGCAGTGCTAGCGCGAACACCGGGGAGCTGTTTTTT. Protein: CSASANTGELFF.